Below, 18 T cell receptor beta chains from the same sample are listed, as sequenced in a study of cytomegalovirus exposure and HLA in healthy donors. The study ran its PCR with 60 Vbeta and 13 Jbeta primers. Assay: immunoSEQ multiplex PCR; the TCRdb copy retains only in-frame clones and omits some. This table has 120,000 or so clones, 70% to 80% appearing once. The material sequenced was PBMCs. These receptors were taken from a woman between 40 and 50 years old in good health and CMV-seropositive.

This clone turned up a few times. V is TRBV6-5 and J is TRBJ1-2; tentative D call: TRBD1 (5 bases). V lost 0 bases and J lost 4, with 12 bases in between. Germline V CDR1 and CDR2: MNHEY, SVGAGI. The CDR3 is 15 residues long. The CDR3 loop is CASSYSTAGLYGYTF. The CDR3 DNA sequence: TGTGCCAGCAGTTACTCGACAGCAGGGCTCTATGGCTACACCTTC.

In its sample, this clone was seen a few times. The rearrangement joins TRBV5-1 to TRBJ1-6; no firm D call. Trimming took off 3 bases at V and 0 bases at J, with 13 bases between the two ends. This CDR3 is built from 17 residues. Germline assignment: CDR1 SGHRS and CDR2 YFSETQ. CDR3 sequence reads: CASSSGAVSSYNSPLHF. The CDR3 coding sequence is TGCGCCAGCAGCTCCGGAGCGGTTAGCTCCTATAATTCACCCCTCCACTTT.

The CDR3, as DNA: TGCGCCAGCAGCCCCCGGGGGGGGGCCACCACCGGGGAGCTGTTTTTT. Translated: CASSPRGGATTGELFF. The chain joins TRBV4-1 to TRBJ2-2; 8 bases are shared with TRBD2. This CDR3 has 16 amino acids. The V segment lost 4 bases and the J segment 4 bases; nucleotides outside the gene matches: 8. From germline, CDR1 is MGHRA and CDR2 YSYEKL.

The chain combines TRBV6-5 with TRBJ2-7; TRBD1 agrees at 11 bases. The CDR3 has 14 amino acids. Trimming removed 5 bases from V and 6 bases from J; junction bases left unmatched: 6. Germline V gene sequence: CDR1 MNHEY, CDR2 SVGAGI. The DNA for the CDR3 is TGTGCCAGCAGTCCGGACAGGGGGCTGCCCGAGCAGTACTTC. Amino acids: CASSPDRGLPEQYF.

As DNA, the CDR3 is TGTGCCAGCAGCCCCGGGGGGGTGGTCGGGGAGCTGTTTTTT. It specifies CASSPGGVVGELFF. This sequence joins TRBV7-2 and TRBJ2-2, with 8 bases matching TRBD2. The trim removed 5 bases at V and 7 bases at J, leaving 6 bases unmatched. Germline lookup yields CDR1 SGHTA and CDR2 FQGNSA. The CDR3 extends over 14 amino acids.

V usage is TRBV5-1 and J usage is TRBJ1-1; 8 bases line up with TRBD1. Trimming at V came to 2 bases and at J to 3 bases, leaving 9 bases not matched to a gene. From germline, CDR1 is SGHRS and CDR2 YFSETQ. The length of the CDR3 is 16 residues. CDR3 residues: CASSFGRGPGDTEAFF. The CDR3 region has the DNA TGCGCCAGCAGCTTTGGCAGGGGGCCAGGGGACACTGAAGCTTTCTTT.

This sequence joins TRBV13 and TRBJ2-2, with D tentatively TRBD1 (6 bases). This CDR3 contains 15 residues. The germline gives CDR1 PRHDT, CDR2 FYEKMQ (reference sequence). Trimming took off 4 bases at V and 1 base at J, with 10 bases between the two ends. The CDR3 is CASSYKTGNTGELFF. The CDR3 DNA sequence: TGTGCCAGCAGCTATAAGACAGGGAACACCGGGGAGCTGTTTTTT.

The chain has TRBV6-1 and TRBJ1-2, with a weak D call TRBD1 (5 bases). The CDR3 sequence is 15 residues long. Trimming removed 1 base at V and 4 bases at J, with 13 bases between. From germline, CDR1 is MNHNS and CDR2 SASEGT. The chain's CDR3 is CASSEGGQGIYGYTF. CDR3 nucleotide sequence: TGTGCCAGCAGTGAAGGTGGCCAGGGTATCTATGGCTACACCTTC.

The chain couples TRBV7-9 to TRBJ2-5; possibly TRBD1 for D (7 bases). V was shortened by 9 bases and J by 3 bases, with 11 bases between the two germline ends. Germline V gives CDR1 SEHNR, CDR2 FQNEAQ (reference sequence). The CDR3 is 12 residues long. The CDR3 coding sequence is TGTGCCAGTTCAGGGGGGAAAGAGACCCAGTACTTC. Protein: CASSGGKETQYF.

The V gene is TRBV5-1, the J gene TRBJ2-3; D is perhaps TRBD1 (8 bases). V was shortened by 0 bases and J by 1 base, with 12 bases between the two germline ends. This CDR3 spans 16 amino acids. The germline V gene encodes CDR1 SGHRS and CDR2 YFSETQ. For the CDR3, the DNA is TGCGCCAGCAGCTTGGGAGCGGGACAGGGCACAGATACGCAGTATTTT. Its translation is CASSLGAGQGTDTQYF.

The V and J genes are TRBV7-6 and TRBJ2-1, with TRBD2 as a possible D gene (6 bases). The CDR3 is 12 residues long. V was shortened by 1 base and J by 8 bases, with 6 bases between the two germline ends. Germline V gene data show CDR1 as SGHVS and CDR2 as FNYEAQ. The CDR3, as DNA: TGTGCCAGCAGCTTAGGGGGGGATGAGCAGTTCTTC. It codes for CASSLGGDEQFF.

This rearrangement joins TRBV4-2 to TRBJ2-7; tentatively, D is TRBD1 (5 bases). The CDR3 is 15 amino acids. In germline, CDR1 is LGHNA, CDR2 YNFKEQ. With 0 bases removed from V and 5 bases from J, the gap between germline ends came to 14 bases. CDR3 loop: CASSQDSGRRHEQYF. CDR3 coding DNA: TGTGCCAGCAGCCAAGATTCAGGGCGCCGACACGAGCAGTACTTC.

This clone was picked up a small number of times. The chain employs TRBV7-2 and TRBJ1-1; D possibly corresponds to TRBD1 (5 bases). The CDR3 is 14 residues long. The germline CDR1 and CDR2 sequences are SGHTA and FQGNSA. V lost 3 bases, J lost 1 base, and 9 bases lay in between. The CDR3 DNA sequence: TGTGCCAGCAGCTTCGGTCAGGGGAACACTGAAGCTTTCTTT. This translates into CASSFGQGNTEAFF. The full variable domain, its missing parts supplied by reference TRBV7-2 and TRBJ1-1, is GAGVSQSPSNKVTEKGKDVELRCDPISGHTALYWYRQSLGQGLEFLIYFQGNSAPDKSGLPSDRFSAERTGGSVSTLTIQRTQQEDSAVYLCASSFGQGNTEAFFGQGTRLTVV.

The chain links TRBV5-4 to TRBJ2-3, with unresolved D. Germline assignment: CDR1 SGHNT and CDR2 YYREEE (reference sequence). V was clipped by 0 bases and J by 1 base, with 15 bases between them. The CDR3 is made up of 17 amino acids. The chain's CDR3 is CASSLAGSTAGTDTQYF. CDR3 bases: TGTGCCAGCAGCTTGGCCGGTAGCACTGCCGGCACAGATACGCAGTATTTT.

The V gene is TRBV27, the J gene TRBJ1-5, with TRBD1 matching over 8 bases. CDR3 length equals 14 residues. Trimming removed 4 bases from V and 4 bases from J; junction bases left unmatched: 3. Germline loops: CDR1 MNHEY, CDR2 SMNVEV (reference sequence). Here the CDR3 DNA reads TGTGCCAGCAGTTCGCAGGGGGCTAATCAGCCCCAGCATTTT. Translation gives CASSSQGANQPQHF.

The chain recombines TRBV15 with TRBJ2-7; 9 bases are shared with TRBD1. Trimming cost V 0 bases and J 5 bases; bases outside gene matches: 5. The CDR3 covers 15 residues. Germline V gene data show CDR1 as LNHNV and CDR2 as YYDKDF (reference sequence). The CDR3 is CATSREQGAWDEQYF. The CDR3 coding sequence is TGTGCCACCAGCAGAGAACAGGGGGCTTGGGACGAGCAGTACTTC.

CDR3 DNA: TGCGCCAGCAGCGAACGGACAGGGGATTACAATGAGCAGTTCTTC. This encodes CASSERTGDYNEQFF. The chain is built from TRBV5-1 and TRBJ2-1, with 9 bases fitting TRBD1. The V gene end was trimmed by 4 bases and the J gene end by 4 bases; junction bases not matched to a gene: 6. Germline CDR1 and CDR2: SGHRS and YFSETQ. The CDR3 spans 15 residues.

J is TRBJ1-2 and V is TRBV4-2, with a possible D match to TRBD1 (6 bases). Germline V lookup: CDR1 LGHNA, CDR2 YNFKEQ. The CDR3 covers 15 residues. Deletions cut 0 bases from V and 4 bases from J, with 12 bases between. The DNA for the CDR3 is TGTGCCAGCAGCCAAGATTTACAGGGCATCTATGGCTACACCTTC. Residues: CASSQDLQGIYGYTF.